This T cell receptor beta chain was sequenced in a study of PD-1 blockade in classical Hodgkin lymphoma. On the study more broadly: Patients received nivolumab 3 mg/kg intravenously every 2 weeks. Overall study findings and caveats: Baseline diversity was lower in partial responders and progressors than complete responders. Relative to healthy donors, newly diagnosed patients reportedly had lower baseline TCR diversity, which was reported as lower still in relapsed/refractory patients. The CD4+ diversity rise by C4D1 was clearest in complete responders.

Details on this clone: The antigen is unknown. The identical CDR3 is also encoded by other nucleotide sequences in the sample.

Sequencing was performed with immunoSEQ multiplex PCR; in TCRdb, only in-frame clones are kept and a portion is missing. This repertoire shows tens of thousands of clones, 75% to 90% found once; its top ten account for roughly 10%. Germline lookup yields CDR1 KGHSH and CDR2 LQKENI. The V and J ends lost 2 bases and 2 bases respectively, with 3 bases between them. This CDR3 contains 12 residues. Each patient relapsed following autologous stem cell transplantation, and prior brentuximab vedotin exposure differed. The receptor was derived from a human donor with classical Hodgkin lymphoma. The sample in question was peripheral blood mononuclear cells (PBMCs), obtained before the second cycle of nivolumab. The chain links TRBV18 to TRBJ2-5; D not certain. The CDR3 region has the DNA TGTGCCAGCTCACCATCTCAAGAGACCCAGTACTTC. This codes for CASSPSQETQYF.